Following are 21 T cell receptor beta chains from one sample sequenced in a study of response to subunit inactivated influenza vaccine (dated by TCRdb to the late 2010s). The library was obtained by RT-PCR. Sequenced using an Illumina HiSeq 2500. TCRdb reran the public reads through fastp at Q25 and MiXCR, keeping productive beta chains. All rows with the same CDR3 protein become a single entry with the most common DNA and genes. A total of under 850,000 distinct CDR3 sequences appear in this sample, under 20% of them only once. The ten largest clones represent approximately 11% of the sample. Specimen: PBMCs from blood, collected about 5 days after vaccination. The receptors were sampled from a man aged 50-60 years who received an inactivated influenza vaccine. Donor details come from another sample of the same person, matched by shared clones.

Ten or more counts support this clonotype. The chain joins TRBV18 to TRBJ2-7, with 9 bases lining up with TRBD2. The CDR3 covers 18 residues. Germline V gene lookup returns CDR1 KGHSH and CDR2 LQKENI. With 5 bases clipped from V and 4 bases from J, the junction kept 18 bases outside the gene matches. The CDR3 DNA sequence: TGTGCCAGCTCAAGCCGACGACCGGGACTAGCCCCATCATACGAGCAGTACTTC. Protein product: CASSSRRPGLAPSYEQYF.

This clonotype was observed at least ten times. This sequence joins TRBV20-1 and TRBJ1-3, with 7 bases matching TRBD1. The CDR3 contains 12 residues. The germline gives CDR1 DFQATT, CDR2 SNEGSKA (reference sequence). The J segment lost 4 bases and the V segment lost 5 bases, leaving 2 bases of the junction unmatched. This CDR3 reads CSALDRGNTIYF. CDR3 bases: TGCAGTGCTTTGGACAGGGGAAACACCATATATTTT.

The chain combines TRBV3-1 with TRBJ1-6, with D maybe TRBD1 (5 bases). This CDR3 has 14 residues. V gave up 5 bases and J gave up 6 bases, with 11 bases separating them. Germline CDR1 reads LGHDT; CDR2 reads YNNKEL (reference sequence). The CDR3 DNA is TGTGCCAGCAGCATGGTGGGGGGTAATTCACCCCTCCACTTT. Residues: CASSMVGGNSPLHF.

The V gene is TRBV3-1, the J gene TRBJ2-7, with D maybe TRBD1 (5 bases). V was cut by 5 bases and J by 7 bases, with 15 bases left in between. The CDR3 is 13 amino acids. Germline values: CDR1 LGHDT, CDR2 YNNKEL (reference sequence). Here the CDR3 reads CASSSVAGKEQYF. The CDR3 region has the DNA TGTGCCAGCAGCTCGGTGGCAGGGAAAGAGCAGTACTTC.

This clonotype has more than one count but fewer than ten. This chain connects TRBV28 to TRBJ2-1; TRBD2 matches at 12 bases. Germline loops: CDR1 MDHEN, CDR2 SYDVKM. This CDR3 has 17 amino acids. Trimming at V came to 3 bases and at J to 0 bases, leaving 3 bases not matched to a gene. In nucleotides, the CDR3 is TGTGCCAGCAGTTTCGGACTAGCGGGGAGCTCCTACAATGAGCAGTTCTTC. Translated, it gives CASSFGLAGSSYNEQFF.

This clonotype was counted a few times. The chain carries TRBV5-8 and TRBJ1-5; the D gene is possibly TRBD1 (6 bases). CDR1 is SGHTS, CDR2 YDEGEE, per germline. The V and J ends lost 0 bases and 5 bases respectively, with 18 bases between them. This CDR3 comprises 17 residues. This CDR3 is CASSLGQAKGLYQPQHF. CDR3 bases: TGTGCCAGCAGCTTGGGACAGGCCAAGGGATTGTATCAGCCCCAGCATTTT.

The gene calls are TRBV7-2 and TRBJ2-3; 8 bases map to TRBD1. This CDR3 comprises 15 residues. Germline values: CDR1 SGHTA, CDR2 FQGNSA. Trimming cost V 4 bases and J 5 bases; bases outside gene matches: 8. The CDR3 DNA sequence: TGTGCCAGCAGCTCGGACAGGGAGTACAGAGATACGCAGTATTTT. Translating it yields CASSSDREYRDTQYF. Full variable domain (rest looked up from reference TRBV7-2 and TRBJ2-3): GAGVSQSPSNKVTEKGKDVELRCDPISGHTALYWYRQSLGQGLEFLIYFQGNSAPDKSGLPSDRFSAERTGGSVSTLTIQRTQQEDSAVYLCASSSDREYRDTQYFGPGTRLTVL.

The chain has TRBV6-1 and TRBJ1-1, with TRBD1 matching 9 bases. CDR1 and CDR2 (germline): MNHNS, SASEGT. The CDR3 is 16 amino acids. The J segment lost 1 base and the V segment lost 4 bases, leaving 7 bases of the junction unmatched. CDR3: CASSGLGTGPNTEAFF. The CDR3 DNA is TGTGCCAGCAGTGGCCTTGGGACAGGGCCGAACACTGAAGCTTTCTTT.

This clonotype appeared a few times. The chain is built from TRBV20-1 and TRBJ1-5; no clear D gene. This CDR3 is 14 amino acids long. V was cut by 2 bases and J by 4 bases, with 12 bases left in between. The V gene's germline CDR1 is DFQATT and CDR2 SNEGSKA (reference sequence). The CDR3: CSARRRAANQPQHF. In DNA, the CDR3 is TGCAGTGCTAGACGACGGGCTGCGAATCAGCCCCAGCATTTT.

V usage is TRBV20-1 and J usage is TRBJ2-7; the D is unclear. Germline V lookup: CDR1 DFQATT, CDR2 SNEGSKA (reference sequence). Trimming took 0 bases from V and 6 from J, leaving 12 bases between them. This CDR3 comprises 13 residues. The CDR3, as DNA: TGCAGTGCTAGAGAGTCAGGCAGAATCGAGCAGTACTTC. Its protein is CSARESGRIEQYF.

This clonotype was recorded many times. CDR3 loop: CSAEGPQETQYF. The CDR3 nucleotides read TGCAGTGCTGAGGGGCCTCAAGAGACCCAGTACTTC. The chain combines TRBV20-1 with TRBJ2-5, with D perhaps TRBD1 or TRBD2 (5 bases each). This CDR3 region has 12 residues. Germline CDR1 and CDR2: DFQATT and SNEGSKA (reference sequence). With 5 bases removed from V and 2 bases from J, the gap between germline ends came to 9 bases.

This clonotype was observed a few times. V and J are TRBV7-9 and TRBJ2-7; 7 bases line up with TRBD1. Germline V gene lookup returns CDR1 SEHNR and CDR2 FQNEAQ (reference sequence). The CDR3 consists of 13 residues. The J segment lost 3 bases and the V segment lost 3 bases, leaving 2 bases of the junction unmatched. CDR3 DNA sequence: TGTGCCAGCAGCTTGACAGGGTTCTACGAGCAGTACTTC. Translated: CASSLTGFYEQYF.

At least ten counts were recorded for this clonotype. V usage is TRBV27 and J usage is TRBJ2-7; 9 nucleotides align to TRBD1. V lost 6 bases to trimming and J lost 5 bases; unmatched junction nucleotides: 5. The CDR3 length is 13 residues. Germline V lookup: CDR1 MNHEY, CDR2 SMNVEV (reference sequence). CDR3 residues: CASRPGQGNEQYF. The CDR3 nucleotides read TGTGCCAGCAGACCGGGACAGGGCAACGAGCAGTACTTC.

This clonotype was detected many times. The chain couples TRBV12-3 or TRBV12-4 to TRBJ2-5; unclear D gene. The CDR3 length is 14 residues. The V gene lost 3 bases and the J gene lost 5 bases, with 13 bases spanning the gap. The CDR3 spells CASSLLATRETQYF. The CDR3 DNA follows: TGTGCCAGCAGTTTGTTAGCAACCCGGGAGACCCAGTACTTC.

The sample holds one count of this clonotype. At one end, the junction sequence differs from germline, possibly due to a read error. V gene TRBV5-1 combines with J gene TRBJ1-2; D is possibly TRBD1 (6 bases). CDR3 length equals 12 residues. Germline V gene sequence: CDR1 SGHRS, CDR2 YFSETQ. The CDR3 spells CVSSHEGVRGTF. In nucleotides, the CDR3 is TGCGTCAGCAGCCACGAGGGGGTGCGCGGCACCTTC.

Many counts were recorded for this clonotype. V gene TRBV3-1 combines with J gene TRBJ2-7; 10 bases are shared with TRBD2. Germline-derived CDR1 and CDR2 are LGHDT and YNNKEL (reference sequence). With 1 base clipped from V and 4 bases from J, the junction kept 1 base outside the gene matches. The CDR3 runs 14 residues. The CDR3 sequence: CASSQGTSGYEQYF. The CDR3 nucleotides read TGTGCCAGCAGCCAAGGGACTAGCGGTTACGAGCAGTACTTC.

This clonotype turned up a few times. This rearrangement joins TRBV11-1 to TRBJ2-1; D possibly matches TRBD1 or TRBD2 (5 bases each). The germline V and J ends were trimmed by 1 base and 7 bases, with 14 bases remaining between them. The CDR3 consists of 15 residues. Germline CDR1 reads SGHAT; CDR2 reads FQDESV (reference sequence). This chain's CDR3 is CASSLVGTPGNEQFF. The CDR3 DNA reads TGTGCCAGCAGCTTAGTCGGGACCCCAGGGAATGAGCAGTTCTTC.

The chain links TRBV27 to TRBJ2-3; 12 nucleotides align to TRBD2. Germline values: CDR1 MNHEY, CDR2 SMNVEV (reference sequence). J lost 4 bases, V lost 3 bases, and 5 bases had no gene match. The CDR3 runs to 16 residues. CDR3 nucleotide sequence: TGTGCCAGCAGTTTCAGACTAGCGGGAGACCCAGATACGCAGTATTTT. As protein: CASSFRLAGDPDTQYF.

This chain uses TRBV20-1 with TRBJ2-7; 10 bases map to TRBD2. Germline-derived CDR1 and CDR2 are DFQATT and SNEGSKA (reference sequence). This CDR3 spans 16 amino acids. The junction had 6 bases not matched to a gene; V was cut back by 0 bases and J by 1 base. CDR3 region: CSARDKRTSGSYEQYF. As DNA, the CDR3 is TGCAGTGCTAGAGATAAGAGGACTAGCGGTTCCTACGAGCAGTACTTC.

This clonotype has only a few counts. This chain uses TRBV5-1 with TRBJ2-7; D possibly uses TRBD1 or TRBD2 (6 bases each). Germline V gene sequence: CDR1 SGHRS, CDR2 YFSETQ. The CDR3 has 13 amino acids. Trimming took 5 bases from V and 3 from J, leaving 12 bases between them. CDR3 in amino acids: CASRIGGLYEQYF. CDR3 DNA: TGCGCCAGCAGAATCGGGGGCCTCTACGAGCAGTACTTC. The full variable domain, rest sourced from reference TRBV5-1 and TRBJ2-7, is KAGVTQTPRYLIKTRGQQVTLSCSPISGHRSVSWYQQTPGQGLQFLFEYFSETQRNKGNFPGRFSGRQFSNSRSEMNVSTLELGDSALYLCASRIGGLYEQYFGPGTRLTVT.

This clonotype was counted ten times or more. The J gene is TRBJ2-1, the V gene TRBV12-3 or TRBV12-4, with 8 bases fitting TRBD2. This CDR3 spans 12 amino acids. V lost 6 bases, J lost 10 bases, and 5 bases stayed unmatched. CDR3 loop: CASRGTSHEQFF. DNA of the CDR3: TGTGCCAGCAGGGGGACTAGTCACGAGCAGTTCTTC.